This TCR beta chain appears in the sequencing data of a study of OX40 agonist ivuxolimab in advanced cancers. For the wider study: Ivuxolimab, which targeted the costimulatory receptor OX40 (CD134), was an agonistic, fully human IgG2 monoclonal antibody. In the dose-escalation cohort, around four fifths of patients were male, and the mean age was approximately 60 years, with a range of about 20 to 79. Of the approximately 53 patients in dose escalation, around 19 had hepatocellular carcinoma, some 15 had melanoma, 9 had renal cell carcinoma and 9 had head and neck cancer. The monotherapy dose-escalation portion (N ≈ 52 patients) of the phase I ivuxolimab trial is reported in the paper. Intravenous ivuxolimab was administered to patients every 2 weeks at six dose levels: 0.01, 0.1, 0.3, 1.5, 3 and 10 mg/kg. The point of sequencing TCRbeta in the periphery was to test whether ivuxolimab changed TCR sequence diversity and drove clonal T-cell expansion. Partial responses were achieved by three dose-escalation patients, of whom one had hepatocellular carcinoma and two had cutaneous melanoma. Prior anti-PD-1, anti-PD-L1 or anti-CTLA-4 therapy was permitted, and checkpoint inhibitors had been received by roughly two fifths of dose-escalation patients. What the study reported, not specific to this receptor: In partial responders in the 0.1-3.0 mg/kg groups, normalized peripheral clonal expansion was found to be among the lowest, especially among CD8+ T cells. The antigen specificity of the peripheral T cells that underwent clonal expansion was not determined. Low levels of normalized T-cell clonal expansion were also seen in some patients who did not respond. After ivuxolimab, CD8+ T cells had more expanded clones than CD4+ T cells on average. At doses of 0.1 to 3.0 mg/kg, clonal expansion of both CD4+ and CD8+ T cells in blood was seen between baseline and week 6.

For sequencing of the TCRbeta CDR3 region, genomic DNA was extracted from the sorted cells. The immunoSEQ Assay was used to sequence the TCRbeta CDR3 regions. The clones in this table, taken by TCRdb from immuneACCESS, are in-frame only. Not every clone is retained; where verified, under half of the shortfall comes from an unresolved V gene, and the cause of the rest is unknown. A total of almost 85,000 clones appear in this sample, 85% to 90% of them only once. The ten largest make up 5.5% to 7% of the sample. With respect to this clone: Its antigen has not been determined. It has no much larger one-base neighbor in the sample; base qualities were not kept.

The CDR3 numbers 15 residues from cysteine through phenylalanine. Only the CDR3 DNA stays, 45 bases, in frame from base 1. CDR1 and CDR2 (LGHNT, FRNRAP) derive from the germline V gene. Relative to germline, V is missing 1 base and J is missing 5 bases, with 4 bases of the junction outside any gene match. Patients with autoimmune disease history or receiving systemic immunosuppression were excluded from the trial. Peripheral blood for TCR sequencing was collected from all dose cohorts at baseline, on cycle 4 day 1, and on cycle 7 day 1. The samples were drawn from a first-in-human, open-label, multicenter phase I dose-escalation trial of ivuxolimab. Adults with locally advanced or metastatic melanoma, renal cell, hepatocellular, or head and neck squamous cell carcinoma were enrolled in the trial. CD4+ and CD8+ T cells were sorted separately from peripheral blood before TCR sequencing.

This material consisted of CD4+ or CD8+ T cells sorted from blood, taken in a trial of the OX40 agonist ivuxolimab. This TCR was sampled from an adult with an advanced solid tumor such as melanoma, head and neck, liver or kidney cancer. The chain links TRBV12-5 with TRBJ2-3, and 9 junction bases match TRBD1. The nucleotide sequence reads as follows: TGTGCTAGTGGTTTGGGGGACAGGGATCGAGATACGCAGTATTTT. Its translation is CASGLGDRDRDTQYF.